The 30 T cell receptor beta chains given below trace back to one sample, sequenced in a study of long-term antiretroviral therapy in people with HIV. A v3.0 immunoSEQ assay was performed at survey level. Data came from immunoSEQ multiplex PCR; TCRdb stores just in-frame clones and leaves some out. Of about 35,000 clones listed, over 80% were seen once; the top ten hold 6.2%. Specimen: unsorted PBMCs, collected 1 year after starting antiretroviral therapy. These receptors all come from a man aged 18 to 30 with HIV.

This clone was recorded only once. This chain uses TRBV7-6 with TRBJ2-7; 8 bases line up with TRBD1. With V trimmed by 3 bases and J by 4 bases, 2 bases remained unmatched. Germline CDR1 SGHVS, CDR2 FNYEAQ. This CDR3 region has 13 residues. The CDR3 reads CASSFQGAYEQYF. CDR3 nucleotides: TGTGCCAGCAGCTTCCAGGGGGCGTACGAGCAGTACTTC. The full variable domain, its missing parts supplied by reference TRBV7-6 and TRBJ2-7, is GAGVSQSPRYKVTKRGQDVALRCDPISGHVSLYWYRQALGQGPEFLTYFNYEAQQDKSGLPNDRFSAERPEGSISTLTIQRTEQRDSAMYRCASSFQGAYEQYFGPGTRLTVT.

The chain has TRBV27 and TRBJ1-1; weak D call: TRBD1 (5 bases). Germline V gives CDR1 MNHEY, CDR2 SMNVEV (reference sequence). The CDR3 extends over 15 amino acids. V dropped 3 bases and J dropped 2 bases, with 13 bases sitting between them. CDR3: CASSFWGEVNTEAFF. CDR3 sequence (DNA): TGTGCCAGCAGTTTTTGGGGGGAGGTCAACACTGAAGCTTTCTTT.

The CDR3 loop is CASTLGNQPQHF. In DNA form, the CDR3 reads TGTGCCAGTACCTTAGGCAATCAGCCCCAGCATTTT. The rearrangement links TRBV19 to TRBJ1-5; D remains ambiguous. The germline V and J ends were trimmed by 7 bases and 2 bases, with 6 bases remaining between them. CDR3 length: 12 residues. From germline, CDR1 is LNHDA and CDR2 SQIVND (reference sequence).

This clone appeared a few times. The chain recombines TRBV11-2 with TRBJ2-7; 8 nucleotides match TRBD2. The germline V gene has CDR1 SGHAT and CDR2 FQNNGV. The CDR3 covers 15 residues. J was trimmed by 7 bases and V by 4 bases; bases with no gene match: 12. The CDR3 nucleotides read TGTGCCAGCAGCTCAATCGGGACTAGAGTAAAGGAGCAGTACTTC. Amino acids: CASSSIGTRVKEQYF.

The V call is TRBV4-1, the J call TRBJ1-1, with 7 bases aligning to TRBD1. The ends lost 4 bases at V and 5 bases at J; junction bases unmatched: 4. The V gene's germline CDR1 is MGHRA and CDR2 YSYEKL. CDR3 length: 13 residues. CDR3 loop: CASSPQGVTEAFF. The CDR3, as DNA: TGCGCCAGCAGCCCGCAGGGGGTGACTGAAGCTTTCTTT.

The chain couples TRBV18 to TRBJ1-4, with a possible D match to TRBD1 (6 bases). The CDR3 is 14 amino acids. Germline CDR1 and CDR2: KGHSH and LQKENI. V lost 3 bases to trimming and J lost 4 bases, with 9 bases between them. The CDR3, as DNA: TGTGCCAGCTCACCCAGGGACATTAATGAAAAACTGTTTTTT. It specifies CASSPRDINEKLFF. Together with reference TRBV18 and TRBJ1-4, the CDR3 gives the full variable domain: NAGVMQNPRHLVRRRGQEARLRCSPMKGHSHVYWYRQLPEEGLKFMVYLQKENIIDESGMPKERFSAEFPKEGPSILRIQQVVRGDSAAYFCASSPRDINEKLFFGSGTQLSVL.

The chain joins TRBV9 to TRBJ2-2; TRBD1 agrees at 10 bases. The CDR3 runs 15 residues. Germline lookup yields CDR1 SGDLS and CDR2 YYNGEE. V was clipped by 4 bases and J by 4 bases; unmatched bases: 4. The CDR3 protein is CASSPGTGVTGELFF. DNA of the CDR3: TGTGCCAGCAGCCCGGGGACAGGGGTCACCGGGGAGCTGTTTTTT.

The rearrangement uses TRBV27 and TRBJ2-7; 9 bases agree with TRBD2. This CDR3 region has 16 residues. Germline CDR1 is MNHEY and CDR2 is SMNVEV (reference sequence). After removal of 5 bases from V and 2 bases from J, the junction contained 10 bases not matched to a gene. The CDR3 sequence is CASSPVSGGGPYEQYF. DNA for the CDR3: TGTGCCAGCAGTCCCGTTAGCGGGGGCGGCCCCTACGAGCAGTACTTC.

The chain has TRBV11-2 and TRBJ1-6; the D is unclear. This CDR3 region has 15 residues. The germline CDR1 and CDR2 sequences are SGHAT and FQNNGV. Deletions cut 1 base from V and 11 bases from J, with 15 bases between. In DNA, the CDR3 is TGTGCCAGCAGCTTAGGCCGGGCAGCGGCGACACCCCTCCACTTT. This encodes CASSLGRAAATPLHF.

The CDR3 DNA reads TGTGCCAGCACCCCTGACAGAGCCAAAAACATTCAGTACTTC. It is translated as CASTPDRAKNIQYF. V and J are TRBV28 and TRBJ2-4; D might be TRBD1 (5 bases). Trimming took off 7 bases at V and 0 bases at J, with 10 bases between the two ends. The CDR3 sequence is 14 residues long. Germline V gene sequence: CDR1 MDHEN, CDR2 SYDVKM. The variable domain in full, completed from reference TRBV28 and TRBJ2-4, reads DVKVTQSSRYLVKRTGEKVFLECVQDMDHENMFWYRQDPGLGLRLIYFSYDVKMKEKGDIPEGYSVSREKKERFSLILESASTNQTSMYLCASTPDRAKNIQYFGAGTRLSVL.

This clone was observed once. This chain joins TRBV5-1 and TRBJ1-1; no clear D gene. CDR3 size: 14 residues. CDR1 and CDR2 from the germline V gene are SGHRS and YFSETQ. Trimming shortened V by 1 base and J by 3 bases, and 10 bases separated the two germline ends. The CDR3 spells CASSLTGPDTEAFF. CDR3 DNA sequence: TGCGCCAGCAGCTTGACCGGGCCCGACACTGAAGCTTTCTTT.

CDR3 DNA: TGCAGCGCGGACAGAGCTAACACCGGGGAGCTGTTTTTT. Protein sequence: CSADRANTGELFF. The chain has TRBV29-1 and TRBJ2-2; TRBD1 is a possible D gene (6 bases). With 7 bases removed from V and 2 bases from J, the gap between germline ends came to 11 bases. This CDR3 comprises 13 residues. CDR1 and CDR2 (germline): SQVTM, ANQGSEA.

The genes are TRBV5-1 and TRBJ2-1, with 15 bases identical to TRBD2. CDR1 and CDR2 from the germline V gene are SGHRS and YFSETQ. The ends lost 4 bases at V and 0 bases at J; junction bases unmatched: 5. The CDR3 sequence is 18 residues long. DNA of the CDR3: TGCGCCAGCAGCCGGACTAGCGGGGGGGTAAGCTCCTACAATGAGCAGTTCTTC. Its protein product is CASSRTSGGVSSYNEQFF.

The chain couples TRBV28 to TRBJ1-4; a weak D match, TRBD1 (5 bases). Germline V CDR1 and CDR2: MDHEN, SYDVKM. Trimming left V 2 bases short and J 8 bases short, with 21 bases between. The CDR3 extends over 17 amino acids. CDR3: CASSLPHLGDPGEKLFF. CDR3 DNA sequence: TGTGCCAGCAGTTTACCCCACTTGGGGGACCCGGGAGAAAAACTGTTTTTT.

This chain links TRBV10-3 with TRBJ2-3; 8 nucleotides line up with TRBD2. There are 18 residues in the CDR3. Germline V gene lookup returns CDR1 ENHRY and CDR2 SYGVKD. Losses at the gene ends were 0 bases for V and 2 bases for J; bases not matched to a gene: 10. The CDR3 protein is CAISESGLSGGPTDTQYF. CDR3 nucleotides: TGTGCCATCAGTGAGTCGGGTCTAAGCGGGGGACCCACAGATACGCAGTATTTT.

The chain combines TRBV28 with TRBJ2-7; 7 bases align to TRBD1. Looked up from germline, CDR1 is MDHEN and CDR2 is SYDVKM. Trimming at V came to 4 bases and at J to 3 bases, leaving 6 bases not matched to a gene. The CDR3 extends over 14 amino acids. The CDR3 sequence: CASSSDRTGYEQYF. The CDR3 DNA follows: TGTGCCAGCAGTTCGGACAGGACCGGCTACGAGCAGTACTTC.

The genes are TRBV4-1 and TRBJ2-7; TRBD2 is a possible D gene (5 bases). The CDR3 extends over 17 amino acids. Germline assignment: CDR1 MGHRA and CDR2 YSYEKL. Trimming stripped 0 bases from V and 1 base from J, with 16 bases between. CDR3 residues: CASSQEPLAALSYEQYF. The CDR3 nucleotides are TGCGCCAGCAGCCAAGAACCCCTAGCCGCCCTATCCTACGAGCAGTACTTC.

The sample holds a few counts of this clone. V is TRBV19 and J is TRBJ2-7; D perhaps matches TRBD1 (7 bases). Germline V gives CDR1 LNHDA, CDR2 SQIVND (reference sequence). The CDR3 is made up of 14 amino acids. The V gene lost 6 bases and the J gene lost 3 bases, with 15 bases spanning the gap. For the CDR3, the DNA is TGTGCCAGTAGCCGCGGGACAGAGGTCTACGAGCAGTACTTC. It encodes CASSRGTEVYEQYF.

The rearrangement joins TRBV2 to TRBJ1-5; the match to TRBD1 covers 8 bases. Germline lookup yields CDR1 SNHLY and CDR2 FYNNEI. The V and J ends lost 5 bases and 4 bases, in that order; junction bases with no gene match: 4. The CDR3 runs to 14 residues. For the CDR3, the DNA is TGTGCCAGCAGTACCGACAGGGGAAATCAGCCCCAGCATTTT. Encoded protein: CASSTDRGNQPQHF.

This clone was detected only once. This chain uses TRBV19 with TRBJ1-2; possible D gene TRBD1, 5 bases. Germline-derived CDR1 and CDR2 are LNHDA and SQIVND (reference sequence). The CDR3 has 14 residues. Trimming cost V 3 bases and J 3 bases, with 11 bases left between them. CDR3 protein: CASSIQGGYYGYTF. CDR3 bases: TGTGCCAGTAGTATCCAGGGAGGATACTATGGCTACACCTTC.

This sequence joins TRBV11-3 and TRBJ2-1, with 7 bases identical to TRBD2. The CDR3 extends over 16 amino acids. CDR1 SGHNT and CDR2 YENEEA come from the germline V gene. The V and J ends lost 5 bases and 1 base, in that order; junction bases with no gene match: 8. CDR3 residues: CASSPSRGVSYNEQFF. The CDR3 DNA follows: TGTGCCAGCAGCCCTTCCCGGGGGGTTTCCTACAATGAGCAGTTCTTC.

The CDR3 sequence is CASSLSTSGAYEQYF. Here the CDR3 DNA reads TGTGCCAGCAGCTTAAGTACTAGCGGGGCCTACGAGCAGTACTTC. This chain links TRBV7-2 with TRBJ2-7; 10 bases match TRBD2. The V gene's germline CDR1 is SGHTA and CDR2 FQGNSA. The CDR3 is 15 amino acids. V lost 2 bases and J lost 2; bases outside the gene matches: 3.

The rearrangement links TRBV28 to TRBJ1-4; a possible D gene is TRBD1 (6 bases). The V gene lost 4 bases and the J gene lost 4 bases, with 19 bases spanning the gap. This CDR3 spans 17 amino acids. Germline lookup yields CDR1 MDHEN and CDR2 SYDVKM. The CDR3 loop is CASSSLGPGHLNEKLFF. The CDR3 nucleotides are TGTGCCAGCAGTTCCCTGGGACCGGGACACCTTAATGAAAAACTGTTTTTT.

This chain uses TRBV19 with TRBJ2-7; 8 bases fit TRBD2. J lost 3 bases, V lost 5 bases, and 18 bases had no gene match. CDR1 and CDR2 from the germline V gene are LNHDA and SQIVND (reference sequence). The CDR3 spans 18 residues. CDR3 loop: CASSLADRIAGRGYEQYF. The CDR3 DNA sequence: TGTGCCAGTAGTCTTGCAGACCGCATAGCGGGGAGAGGCTACGAGCAGTACTTC.

The V gene is TRBV5-5, the J gene TRBJ1-2, with D unresolved. CDR3 length: 15 residues. The germline gives CDR1 SGHKS, CDR2 YYEKEE (reference sequence). V gave up 3 bases and J gave up 0 bases, with 12 bases separating them. Written as DNA, the CDR3 is TGTGCCAGCAGCTCTCGGCCAGAGACTAACTATGGCTACACCTTC. The encoded protein is CASSSRPETNYGYTF.

The rearrangement links TRBV19 to TRBJ2-3, with 10 bases fitting TRBD2. Germline lookup yields CDR1 LNHDA and CDR2 SQIVND (reference sequence). Trimming removed 3 bases from V and 5 bases from J; junction bases left unmatched: 8. The CDR3 is made up of 16 amino acids. CDR3 sequence: CASSIGASGGGDTQYF. CDR3 DNA: TGTGCCAGTAGTATCGGAGCTAGCGGGGGCGGAGATACGCAGTATTTT.

This clone came up once. This sequence joins TRBV27 and TRBJ2-5; 7 positions agree with TRBD2. Trimming cost V 8 bases and J 5 bases; bases outside gene matches: 23. CDR1 and CDR2 from the germline V gene are MNHEY and SMNVEV (reference sequence). This CDR3 has 18 residues. The CDR3 region has the DNA TGTGCCAGCGCGCCCTCGGCGGGGGAGTGGGTTGACGGTGAGACCCAGTACTTC. Residues: CASAPSAGEWVDGETQYF.

Only a few counts were recorded for this clone. V is TRBV19 and J is TRBJ2-1; D is undetermined. The CDR3 spans 11 residues. V was clipped by 3 bases and J by 6 bases, with 3 bases between them. Germline CDR1 LNHDA, CDR2 SQIVND (reference sequence). CDR3 in amino acids: CASSIANEQFF. CDR3 sequence (DNA): TGTGCCAGTAGTATCGCCAATGAGCAGTTCTTC.

This clone came up once. The rearrangement uses TRBV5-6 and TRBJ2-7, with D tentatively TRBD2 (5 bases). V dropped 4 bases and J dropped 3 bases, with 26 bases sitting between them. Per the germline V gene, CDR1 is SGHDT and CDR2 is YYEEEE. This CDR3 is 18 amino acids long. CDR3 in DNA: TGTGCCAGCAGCGACCGCCCGGGGAACGGGCGCGGGTTCTACGAGCAGTACTTC. The encoded protein is CASSDRPGNGRGFYEQYF. Combining the CDR3 with reference TRBV5-6 and TRBJ2-7 gives the whole variable domain DAGVTQSPTHLIKTRGQQVTLRCSPKSGHDTVSWYQQALGQGPQFIFQYYEEEERQRGNFPDRFSGHQFPNYSSELNVNALLLGDSALYLCASSDRPGNGRGFYEQYFGPGTRLTVT.

This chain uses TRBV5-1 with TRBJ2-1; D is possibly TRBD2 (6 bases). Germline CDR1 SGHRS, CDR2 YFSETQ. The CDR3 has 15 amino acids. With 4 bases removed from V and 7 bases from J, the gap between germline ends came to 18 bases. CDR3 residues: CASSLAGGVSNEQFF. CDR3 nucleotide sequence: TGCGCCAGCAGCCTCGCCGGGGGAGTGTCGAATGAGCAGTTCTTC.